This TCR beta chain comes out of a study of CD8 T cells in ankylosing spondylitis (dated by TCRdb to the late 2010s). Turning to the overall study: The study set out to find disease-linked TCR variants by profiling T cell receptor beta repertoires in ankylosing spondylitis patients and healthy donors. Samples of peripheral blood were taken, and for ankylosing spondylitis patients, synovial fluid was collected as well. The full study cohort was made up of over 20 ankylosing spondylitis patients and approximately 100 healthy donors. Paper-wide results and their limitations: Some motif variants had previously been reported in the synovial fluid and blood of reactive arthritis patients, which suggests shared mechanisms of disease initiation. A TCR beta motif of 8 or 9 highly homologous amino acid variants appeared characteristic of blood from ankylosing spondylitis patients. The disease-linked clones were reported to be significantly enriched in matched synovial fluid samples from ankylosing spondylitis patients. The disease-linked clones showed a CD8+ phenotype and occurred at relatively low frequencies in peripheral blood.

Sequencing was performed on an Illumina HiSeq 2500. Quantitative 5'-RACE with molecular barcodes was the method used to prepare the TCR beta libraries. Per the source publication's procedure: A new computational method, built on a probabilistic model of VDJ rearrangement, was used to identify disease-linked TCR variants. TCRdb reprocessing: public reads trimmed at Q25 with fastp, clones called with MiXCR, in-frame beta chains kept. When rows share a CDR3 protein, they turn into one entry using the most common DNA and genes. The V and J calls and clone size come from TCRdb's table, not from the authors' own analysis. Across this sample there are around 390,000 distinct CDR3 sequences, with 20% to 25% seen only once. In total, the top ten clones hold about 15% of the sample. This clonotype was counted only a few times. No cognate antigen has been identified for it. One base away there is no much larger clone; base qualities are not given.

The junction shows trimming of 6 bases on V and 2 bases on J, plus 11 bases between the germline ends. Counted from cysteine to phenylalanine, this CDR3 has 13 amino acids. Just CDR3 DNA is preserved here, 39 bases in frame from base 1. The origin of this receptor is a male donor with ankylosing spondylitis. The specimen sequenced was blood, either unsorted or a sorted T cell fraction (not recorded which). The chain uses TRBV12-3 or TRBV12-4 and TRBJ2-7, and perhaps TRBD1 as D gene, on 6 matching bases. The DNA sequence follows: TGTGCCAGCAGCAGAGGGGGTCCCTACGAGCAGTACTTC. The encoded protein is CASSRGGPYEQYF.